A selection of T cell receptor beta chains follows, all from one sample in a study of cytomegalovirus exposure and HLA in healthy donors. Assay: immunoSEQ multiplex PCR; the TCRdb copy retains only in-frame clones and omits some. Among fewer than 85,000 clones listed, roughly 92% were seen once. Sequenced material: PBMCs. These receptors came from a young woman in good health and CMV-seronegative. Each CDR3 is given with its conserved first and last residue. D genes are given only for firm matches. Clone size is given for some rows only: seen once, a few or many times, or a class if the clone is expanded.

j_gene: TRBJ1-2
abundance: NA
d_gene: NA
v_gene: TRBV7-2
CDR3aa: CASSLKQGYGYTF
CDR3nt: TGTGCCAGCAGCTTAAAACAGGGCTATGGCTACACCTTC

j_gene: TRBJ1-3
abundance: NA
d_gene: NA
v_gene: TRBV6-1
CDR3aa: CASSERVDTIYF
CDR3nt: TGTGCCAGCAGTGAACGGGTGGACACCATATATTTT

j_gene: TRBJ2-5
abundance: NA
d_gene: TRBD2
v_gene: TRBV5-6
CDR3aa: CASSLAGVAGDQETQYF
CDR3nt: TGTGCCAGCAGCTTGGCCGGGGTAGCGGGGGACCAAGAGACCCAGTACTTC

j_gene: TRBJ2-2
abundance: NA
d_gene: TRBD1
v_gene: TRBV5-8
CDR3aa: CASSSGQTGELFF
CDR3nt: TGTGCCAGCAGCTCGGGACAGACCGGGGAGCTGTTTTTT

j_gene: TRBJ1-2
abundance: NA
d_gene: NA
v_gene: TRBV28
CDR3aa: CASSSSSGAPYGYTF
CDR3nt: TGTGCCAGCAGTTCCTCTTCAGGGGCTCCCTATGGCTACACCTTC

j_gene: TRBJ1-4
abundance: once
d_gene: NA
v_gene: TRBV9
CDR3aa: CASSVGEVYNEKLFF
CDR3nt: TGTGCCAGCAGCGTAGGTGAAGTCTATAATGAAAAACTGTTTTTT

j_gene: TRBJ2-3
abundance: NA
d_gene: NA
v_gene: TRBV9
CDR3aa: CASSAATDSWDTQYF
CDR3nt: TGTGCCAGCAGCGCAGCCACGGACAGTTGGGATACGCAGTATTTT

j_gene: TRBJ2-1
abundance: NA
d_gene: NA
v_gene: TRBV4-3
CDR3aa: CASSQGVAGIAYNEQFF
CDR3nt: TGCGCCAGCAGCCAAGGGGTCGCAGGGATTGCTTACAATGAGCAGTTCTTC

j_gene: TRBJ1-1
abundance: NA
d_gene: TRBD1
v_gene: TRBV28
CDR3aa: CASSYDRGVTEAFF
CDR3nt: TGTGCCAGCAGTTACGACAGGGGTGTCACTGAAGCTTTCTTT

j_gene: TRBJ2-7
abundance: NA
d_gene: TRBD1
v_gene: TRBV10-2
CDR3aa: CASSLGWGQGYEQYF
CDR3nt: TGCGCCAGCAGCTTGGGTTGGGGACAGGGCTACGAGCAGTACTTC

j_gene: TRBJ1-5
abundance: few
d_gene: NA
v_gene: TRBV7-2
CDR3aa: CASSLGAATYQPQHF
CDR3nt: TGTGCCAGCAGCTTGGGGGCAGCGACATATCAGCCCCAGCATTTT

j_gene: TRBJ2-3
abundance: NA
d_gene: TRBD2
v_gene: TRBV19
CDR3aa: CASSISSGGGDTQYF
CDR3nt: TGTGCCAGTAGTATTTCTAGCGGGGGCGGCGATACGCAGTATTTT

j_gene: TRBJ1-6
abundance: few
d_gene: TRBD1
v_gene: TRBV2
CDR3aa: CASTGQGESPLHF
CDR3nt: TGTGCAAGCACGGGACAGGGGGAATCACCCCTCCACTTT

j_gene: TRBJ2-7
abundance: NA
d_gene: NA
v_gene: TRBV6-1
CDR3aa: CASSEAADRLYEQYF
CDR3nt: TGTGCCAGCAGTGAAGCCGCGGACAGACTCTACGAGCAGTACTTC

j_gene: TRBJ1-2
abundance: NA
d_gene: TRBD1
v_gene: TRBV5-1
CDR3aa: CASRGGQAYYGYTF
CDR3nt: TGCGCCAGCAGAGGGGGACAGGCATACTATGGCTACACCTTC

j_gene: TRBJ2-7
abundance: NA
d_gene: NA
v_gene: TRBV28
CDR3aa: CASSFGLEQYF
CDR3nt: TGTGCCAGCAGTTTCGGTCTCGAGCAGTACTTC

j_gene: TRBJ1-4
abundance: NA
d_gene: TRBD1
v_gene: TRBV2
CDR3aa: CASVGTGVEKLFF
CDR3nt: TGTGCCAGCGTCGGGACAGGGGTTGAAAAACTGTTTTTT

j_gene: TRBJ2-3
abundance: NA
d_gene: NA
v_gene: TRBV28
CDR3aa: CASSFQSSDTQYF
CDR3nt: TGTGCCAGCAGTTTCCAGTCTTCAGATACGCAGTATTTT

j_gene: TRBJ2-3
abundance: NA
d_gene: NA
v_gene: TRBV2
CDR3aa: CASNGIVGLIVADTQYF
CDR3nt: TGTGCCAGCAACGGGATCGTCGGTCTTATAGTTGCAGATACGCAGTATTTT

j_gene: TRBJ1-2
abundance: NA
d_gene: NA
v_gene: TRBV27
CDR3aa: CASSPSGGGSGYTF
CDR3nt: TGTGCCAGCAGTCCCTCGGGAGGGGGTAGCGGCTACACCTTC

j_gene: TRBJ2-5
abundance: NA
d_gene: TRBD2
v_gene: TRBV7-3
CDR3aa: CATKRGAEETQYF
CDR3nt: TGTGCCACGAAGCGGGGGGCTGAAGAGACCCAGTACTTC

j_gene: TRBJ1-3
abundance: NA
d_gene: NA
v_gene: TRBV9
CDR3aa: CASSVVSSGNTIYF
CDR3nt: TGTGCCAGCAGCGTAGTCTCGTCCGGAAACACCATATATTTT

j_gene: TRBJ1-1
abundance: NA
d_gene: TRBD1
v_gene: TRBV7-2
CDR3aa: CASSFSGGGGLGEAFF
CDR3nt: TGTGCCAGCAGCTTTAGCGGAGGAGGGGGCTTGGGTGAAGCTTTCTTT

j_gene: TRBJ2-1
abundance: NA
d_gene: TRBD1
v_gene: TRBV4-3
CDR3aa: CASSLQRQGPYNEQFF
CDR3nt: TGCGCCAGCAGCCTCCAACGACAGGGGCCTTACAATGAGCAGTTCTTC

j_gene: TRBJ2-3
abundance: NA
d_gene: NA
v_gene: TRBV9
CDR3aa: CASTPDRITDTQYF
CDR3nt: TGTGCCAGCACCCCAGACAGGATCACAGATACGCAGTATTTT

j_gene: TRBJ1-2
abundance: NA
d_gene: NA
v_gene: TRBV12-5
CDR3aa: CASGLVLGRGQNYGYTF
CDR3nt: TGTGCTAGTGGTTTGGTACTAGGAAGGGGACAAAACTATGGCTACACCTTC

j_gene: TRBJ2-1
abundance: NA
d_gene: NA
v_gene: TRBV29-1
CDR3aa: CSVESTGGLENEQFF
CDR3nt: TGCAGCGTTGAATCGACAGGTGGGTTGGAAAATGAGCAGTTCTTC

j_gene: TRBJ1-2
abundance: NA
d_gene: NA
v_gene: TRBV2
CDR3aa: CASSDVTGVGGYTF
CDR3nt: TGTGCCAGCAGTGACGTAACGGGGGTTGGTGGCTACACCTTC

j_gene: TRBJ2-3
abundance: NA
d_gene: TRBD1
v_gene: TRBV5-4
CDR3aa: CASSTGRDRGTDTQYF
CDR3nt: TGTGCCAGCAGCACAGGGAGGGACAGGGGGACAGATACGCAGTATTTT

j_gene: TRBJ2-1
abundance: NA
d_gene: TRBD2
v_gene: TRBV9
CDR3aa: CASSVGAGGYNEQFF
CDR3nt: TGTGCCAGCAGCGTAGGAGCGGGGGGGTACAATGAGCAGTTCTTC

j_gene: TRBJ1-4
abundance: NA
d_gene: NA
v_gene: TRBV4-1
CDR3aa: CASSQVSGENEKLFF
CDR3nt: TGCGCCAGCAGCCAAGTTTCGGGGGAGAATGAAAAACTGTTTTTT

j_gene: TRBJ1-4
abundance: NA
d_gene: TRBD1
v_gene: TRBV9
CDR3aa: CASSEGTAATNEKLFF
CDR3nt: TGTGCCAGCAGCGAGGGGACAGCAGCAACTAATGAAAAACTGTTTTTT

j_gene: TRBJ1-2
abundance: NA
d_gene: NA
v_gene: TRBV4-2
CDR3aa: CASSQTSGGYTF
CDR3nt: TGTGCCAGCAGCCAGACGTCAGGGGGCTACACCTTC

j_gene: TRBJ1-2
abundance: NA
d_gene: NA
v_gene: TRBV7-2
CDR3aa: CASSLVAGYTF
CDR3nt: TGTGCCAGCAGCTTAGTAGCTGGCTACACCTTC

j_gene: TRBJ2-3
abundance: NA
d_gene: NA
v_gene: TRBV5-1
CDR3aa: CASSLAQRASTDTQYF
CDR3nt: TGCGCCAGCAGCTTGGCGCAGCGTGCTAGCACAGATACGCAGTATTTT

j_gene: TRBJ2-7
abundance: NA
d_gene: NA
v_gene: TRBV6-6
CDR3aa: CASSYSWREPSYEQYF
CDR3nt: TGTGCCAGCAGTTACTCGTGGAGAGAACCTTCCTACGAGCAGTACTTC

j_gene: TRBJ1-5
abundance: NA
d_gene: TRBD1
v_gene: TRBV7-2
CDR3aa: CASSPDTGARSSQHF
CDR3nt: TGTGCCAGCAGCCCCGATACAGGGGCCCGAAGTTCCCAGCATTTT

j_gene: TRBJ1-2
abundance: NA
d_gene: TRBD1
v_gene: TRBV30
CDR3aa: CAWSARDSGYTF
CDR3nt: TGTGCCTGGAGTGCCCGGGACAGCGGCTACACCTTC

j_gene: TRBJ1-4
abundance: NA
d_gene: TRBD1
v_gene: TRBV5-5
CDR3aa: CASSFQGALGNEKLFF
CDR3nt: TGTGCCAGCAGCTTTCAGGGGGCGCTCGGGAATGAAAAACTGTTTTTT

j_gene: TRBJ2-5
abundance: few
d_gene: TRBD2
v_gene: TRBV7-9
CDR3aa: CASSLVKAPSGDQETQYF
CDR3nt: TGTGCCAGCAGCTTAGTTAAGGCGCCTAGCGGGGACCAAGAGACCCAGTACTTC

j_gene: TRBJ1-2
abundance: NA
d_gene: TRBD1
v_gene: TRBV4-3
CDR3aa: CASSQSDRPYVGGYTF
CDR3nt: TGCGCCAGCAGCCAATCGGACAGGCCCTACGTGGGAGGCTACACCTTC